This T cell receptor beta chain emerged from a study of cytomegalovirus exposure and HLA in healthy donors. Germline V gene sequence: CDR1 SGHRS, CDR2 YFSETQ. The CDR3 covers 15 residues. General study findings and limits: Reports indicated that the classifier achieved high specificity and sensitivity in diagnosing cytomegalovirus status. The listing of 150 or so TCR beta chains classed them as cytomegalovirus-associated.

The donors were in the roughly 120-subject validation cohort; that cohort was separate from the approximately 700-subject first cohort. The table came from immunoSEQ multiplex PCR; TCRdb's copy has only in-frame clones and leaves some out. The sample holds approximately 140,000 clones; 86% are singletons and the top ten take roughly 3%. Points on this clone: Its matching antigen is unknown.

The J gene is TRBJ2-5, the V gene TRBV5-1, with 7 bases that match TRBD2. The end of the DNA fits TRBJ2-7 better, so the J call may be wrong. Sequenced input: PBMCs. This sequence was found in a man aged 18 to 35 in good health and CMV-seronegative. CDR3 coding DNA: TGCGCCAGCAGCTTGGTGGTAGCGGGCGCCTACGAGCAGTACTTC. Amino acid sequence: CASSLVVAGAYEQYF.